The clone carrying this T cell receptor beta chain has only a few counts. The antigen remains undetermined. These data belong to a study of post-analysis software for immune sequencing data. Whole-study context: Multiple sclerosis in the patients followed relapsing-remitting, secondary progressive and progressive-relapsing courses. Study results and caveats: About five TRBV segments appeared more often in patients than in controls, and TRBV5-6, TRBV5-1 and TRBV20-1 were among these.

Unique-molecular-identifier-tagged TCR beta cDNA libraries were used. T cells, about 0.85 to 11 million of them, yielded a few hundred thousand cDNA molecules. MiXCR was run by TCRdb on the PCR reads, yielding one entry per CDR3 protein. Of hundreds of thousands of distinct CDR3 sequences in the sample, roughly 27% were seen once. With 4 bases clipped from V and 0 bases from J, the junction kept 6 bases outside the gene matches. CDR1 and CDR2 (germline): LGHDT, YNNKEL (reference sequence). This CDR3 contains 17 residues. The gene calls are TRBV3-1 and TRBJ2-3; 11 positions match TRBD2. The sequence was obtained from a girl under 18 with multiple sclerosis. Source material: blood. Here the CDR3 DNA reads TGTGCCAGCAGCCCAGGGAGACTAGCGGGGAGCACAGATACGCAGTATTTT. Amino acids: CASSPGRLAGSTDTQYF.